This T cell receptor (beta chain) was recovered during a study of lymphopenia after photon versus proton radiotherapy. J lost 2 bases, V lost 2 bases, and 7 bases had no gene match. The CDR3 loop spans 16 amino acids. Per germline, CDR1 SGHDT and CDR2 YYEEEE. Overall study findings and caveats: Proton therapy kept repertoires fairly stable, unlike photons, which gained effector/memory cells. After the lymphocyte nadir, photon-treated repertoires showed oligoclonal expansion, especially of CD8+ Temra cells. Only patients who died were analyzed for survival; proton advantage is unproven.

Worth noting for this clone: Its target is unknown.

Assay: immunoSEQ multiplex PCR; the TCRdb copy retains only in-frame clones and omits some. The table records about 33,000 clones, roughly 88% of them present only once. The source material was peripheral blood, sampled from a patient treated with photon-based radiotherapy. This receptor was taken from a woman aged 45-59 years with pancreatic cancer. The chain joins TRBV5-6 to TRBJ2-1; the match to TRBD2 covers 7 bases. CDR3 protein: CASSFSGRLPYNEQFF. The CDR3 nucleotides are TGTGCCAGCAGCTTCTCCGGGAGGTTACCCTACAATGAGCAGTTCTTC.